These 20 T cell receptor beta chains were sequenced from one sample in a study of T cell responses to AZD1222 COVID-19 vaccine. Generated by immunoSEQ multiplex PCR, the TCRdb table keeps only in-frame clones and is missing some. The table includes about 270,000 clones, around 92% detected once. The specimen was peripheral blood, collected 28 days after the second AZD1222 dose. These receptor sequences come from an adult who received the AZD1222 COVID-19 vaccine.

The chain has TRBV9 and TRBJ1-1; D is possibly TRBD1 (6 bases). Deletions cut 4 bases from V and 11 bases from J, with 15 bases between. The CDR3 sequence is 12 residues long. Germline V gene data show CDR1 as SGDLS and CDR2 as YYNGEE. The CDR3 is CASSSGGQNAFF. For the CDR3, the DNA is TGTGCCAGCAGCAGTGGGGGGCAGAATGCTTTCTTT.

Worth noting for this clone: Compared with germline, one end of the junction differs, possibly owing to a read error. The rearrangement joins TRBV19 to TRBJ1-6, with 7 nucleotides matching TRBD1. The CDR3 covers 14 residues. The V gene's germline CDR1 is LNHDA and CDR2 SQIVND (reference sequence). This CDR3 reads CASSWDRLNSPPHF. CDR3 nucleotides: TGTGCCAGTAGCTGGGACAGACTCAATTCACCCCCCCACTTT.

The rearrangement uses TRBV5-6 and TRBJ2-5, with TRBD1 matching 9 bases. This CDR3 has 16 amino acids. The V gene end was trimmed by 4 bases and the J gene end by 4 bases; junction bases not matched to a gene: 11. The germline V gene has CDR1 SGHDT and CDR2 YYEEEE. CDR3 in amino acids: CASSPDRGGWRETQYF. In DNA, the CDR3 is TGTGCCAGCAGCCCGGACAGGGGAGGATGGCGAGAGACCCAGTACTTC.

Here the CDR3 reads CASSTGTTYNEQFF. For the CDR3, the DNA is TGTGCCAGCAGTACCGGGACCACATACAATGAGCAGTTCTTC. The chain couples TRBV6-2 or TRBV6-3 to TRBJ2-1; D is possibly TRBD1 or TRBD2 (5 bases each). CDR1 and CDR2 (germline): MNHEY, SVGEGT. The CDR3 loop spans 14 amino acids. V lost 5 bases to trimming and J lost 4 bases, with 12 bases between them.

The V gene is TRBV7-9, the J gene TRBJ1-1; no reliable D call. Trimming took off 7 bases at V and 1 base at J, with 10 bases between the two ends. This CDR3 is 13 amino acids long. Germline CDR1 reads SEHNR; CDR2 reads FQNEAQ (reference sequence). The CDR3 DNA reads TGTGCCAGCACCCAAAGGGCGAACACTGAAGCTTTCTTT. It specifies CASTQRANTEAFF.

The chain has TRBV9 and TRBJ1-6; 11 bases fit TRBD1. Unmatched junction bases numbered 6, after V lost 4 bases and J lost 9 bases. The CDR3 has 15 residues. Germline V gene sequence: CDR1 SGDLS, CDR2 YYNGEE. The CDR3 sequence is CASSPGQGVSSPLHF. CDR3 bases: TGTGCCAGCAGCCCGGGACAGGGGGTTTCTTCACCCCTCCACTTT.

The genes are TRBV2 and TRBJ1-5; 11 nucleotides match TRBD1. V lost 4 bases, J lost 7 bases, and 3 bases stayed unmatched. Germline lookup yields CDR1 SNHLY and CDR2 FYNNEI. This CDR3 is 14 amino acids long. The CDR3 nucleotides read TGTGCCAGCAGTGGGACAGGGGGCTGGCAGCCCCAGCATTTT. Translation: CASSGTGGWQPQHF.

This chain connects TRBV12-5 to TRBJ2-3, with 9 bases aligning to TRBD1. Trimming cost V 6 bases and J 4 bases; bases outside gene matches: 2. CDR3 size: 13 residues. Germline V gives CDR1 LGHNT, CDR2 FRNRAP. The CDR3 reads CASGQGAADTQYF. The CDR3 DNA is TGTGCTAGTGGACAGGGGGCCGCAGATACGCAGTATTTT.

J is TRBJ1-5 and V is TRBV4-1, with a tentative D call TRBD1 (5 bases). The ends were cut back, 2 bases at V and 5 bases at J, with 13 bases in the middle. This CDR3 contains 15 residues. The germline V gene encodes CDR1 MGHRA and CDR2 YSYEKL. The DNA for the CDR3 is TGCGCCAGCAGCCAACGGACGGTGGGACATCAGCCCCAGCATTTT. Its protein product is CASSQRTVGHQPQHF.

The rearrangement joins TRBV18 to TRBJ1-1; D unresolved. V was trimmed by 5 bases and J by 7 bases, leaving 11 bases between them. The CDR3 consists of 12 residues. Germline values: CDR1 KGHSH, CDR2 LQKENI. The DNA of the CDR3 is TGTGCCAGCTCATTAGCCGGGTTTGAAGCTTTCTTT. Its translation: CASSLAGFEAFF. Together with reference TRBV18 and TRBJ1-1, the CDR3 gives the full variable domain: NAGVMQNPRHLVRRRGQEARLRCSPMKGHSHVYWYRQLPEEGLKFMVYLQKENIIDESGMPKERFSAEFPKEGPSILRIQQVVRGDSAAYFCASSLAGFEAFFGQGTRLTVV.

The V call is TRBV27, the J call TRBJ2-2; TRBD1 might be the D (5 bases). V was trimmed by 8 bases and J by 5 bases, leaving 15 bases between them. Germline CDR1 and CDR2: MNHEY and SMNVEV (reference sequence). The CDR3 is 14 amino acids. The CDR3, as DNA: TGTGCCAGCCTGGGGCAACCCTTTACCGGGGAGCTGTTTTTT. As protein: CASLGQPFTGELFF.

The rearrangement links TRBV7-8 to TRBJ1-1; D ambiguous. Germline assignment: CDR1 SGHVS and CDR2 FQNEAQ. This CDR3 comprises 10 residues. V lost 6 bases, J lost 5 bases, and 4 bases lay in between. The CDR3 reads CASRRTEAFF. The CDR3 region has the DNA TGTGCCAGCAGGCGAACTGAAGCTTTCTTT. The variable domain in full, with the rest retrieved from reference TRBV7-8 and TRBJ1-1, is GAGVSQSPRYKVAKRGQDVALRCDPISGHVSLFWYQQALGQGPEFLTYFQNEAQLDKSGLPSDRFFAERPEGSVSTLKIQRTQQEDSAVYLCASRRTEAFFGQGTRLTVV.

V and J are TRBV12-3 or TRBV12-4 and TRBJ1-1; D perhaps matches TRBD1 (5 bases). Trimming removed 6 bases at V and 8 bases at J, with 10 bases between. CDR3 size: 11 residues. The CDR3 region is CASSPGTEAFF. The CDR3 DNA reads as TGTGCCAGCAGCCCCGGGACGGAAGCTTTCTTT.

The chain uses TRBV12-3 or TRBV12-4 and TRBJ1-4; no clear D gene. The V and J ends lost 3 bases and 8 bases respectively, with 10 bases between them. The CDR3 covers 13 residues. CDR3 bases: TGTGCCAGCAGTTTTAACAGTAACGAAAAACTGTTTTTT. Encoded protein: CASSFNSNEKLFF.

The chain joins TRBV27 to TRBJ2-2, with D unresolved. The germline CDR1 and CDR2 sequences are MNHEY and SMNVEV (reference sequence). The CDR3 sequence is 13 residues long. V was pared by 5 bases and J by 3 bases, with 7 bases between. DNA for the CDR3: TGTGCCAGCAGTCGGCCAGACACCGGGGAGCTGTTTTTT. Its protein product is CASSRPDTGELFF.

The V call is TRBV2, the J call TRBJ2-3; TRBD2 aligns across 8 bases. The germline V gene encodes CDR1 SNHLY and CDR2 FYNNEI. CDR3 length equals 14 residues. J lost 8 bases, V lost 2 bases, and 6 bases had no gene match. In DNA, the CDR3 is TGTGCCAGCAGTGAAAGGTTGGGACTAGGTACGCAGTATTTT. The encoded protein is CASSERLGLGTQYF.

V is TRBV19 and J is TRBJ2-4; 10 nucleotides line up with TRBD1. J lost 8 bases, V lost 3 bases, and 7 bases had no gene match. Looked up from germline, CDR1 is LNHDA and CDR2 is SQIVND (reference sequence). This CDR3 comprises 15 residues. CDR3 residues: CASSIGETGGDIQYF. CDR3 bases: TGTGCCAGTAGTATTGGGGAGACAGGGGGCGACATTCAGTACTTC.

This clone was recorded only once. Other DNA sequences in this specimen translate into the identical CDR3. The V gene is TRBV28, the J gene TRBJ2-7; 7 bases fit TRBD1. Germline V gene lookup returns CDR1 MDHEN and CDR2 SYDVKM. V lost 3 bases to trimming and J lost 2 bases; unmatched junction nucleotides: 4. The CDR3 extends over 14 amino acids. CDR3 DNA: TGTGCCAGCAGTTTCCCAGGGACAGCCTACGAGCAGTACTTC. Amino acid sequence: CASSFPGTAYEQYF.

This clone was observed a single time. The V gene is TRBV28, the J gene TRBJ1-1, with D perhaps TRBD1 (5 bases). V was clipped by 3 bases and J by 7 bases, with 21 bases between them. CDR1 is MDHEN and CDR2 is SYDVKM in the germline V gene. This CDR3 is 16 amino acids long. CDR3 DNA sequence: TGTGCCAGCAGTTTGTATAACCGAGGGACGAGGGTTGAAGCTTTCTTT. It is translated as CASSLYNRGTRVEAFF.

In nucleotides, the CDR3 is TGTGCCAGCAGCTTAGACAGGGGCGAAAATGAAAAACTGTTTTTT. Amino acid sequence: CASSLDRGENEKLFF. The chain is built from TRBV5-4 and TRBJ1-4; 8 bases map to TRBD1. The CDR3 runs 15 residues. V lost 2 bases, J lost 5 bases, and 5 bases stayed unmatched. CDR1 and CDR2 from the germline V gene are SGHNT and YYREEE (reference sequence). Drawing the rest from reference TRBV5-4 and TRBJ1-4, the complete variable domain is ETGVTQSPTHLIKTRGQQVTLRCSSQSGHNTVSWYQQALGQGPQFIFQYYREEENGRGNFPPRFSGLQFPNYSSELNVNALELDDSALYLCASSLDRGENEKLFFGSGTQLSVL.